The 5 T cell receptor beta chains below all came from one sample that was sequenced in a study of regulatory T cells in long-lasting Graves disease. Relying on iRepertoire HTBI primers and Arm-PCR of CDR3 regions, the team built TCR beta libraries. Via MiXCR, TCRdb re-called the multiplex PCR reads, giving one row per CDR3 protein. The table includes hundreds of thousands of distinct CDR3 sequences, 15% to 20% detected once. Time point specified: newly diagnosed GD, antithyroid drugs for less than 3 months. Following extraction of RNA from PBMCs, that RNA was used to make the TCR library. These same data were also listed under a study on T cells in Graves' hyperthyroidism and ophthalmopathy.

Sequenced material: peripheral blood mononuclear cells (PBMCs), taken at new diagnosis, from a patient treated with antithyroid drugs. The source is a woman aged 30 to 39 with Graves disease.

The chain uses TRBV5-1 and TRBJ1-6, with no clear D. Germline V lookup: CDR1 SGHRS, CDR2 YFSETQ. The V end was cut by 0 bases, the J end by 8 bases, with 6 bases between. The CDR3 runs 13 residues. CDR3 amino acids: CASSLGQDSPLHF. The CDR3 nucleotides read TGCGCCAGCAGCTTGGGTCAGGATTCACCCCTCCACTTT.

This clonotype has a count of ten or more. The chain has TRBV28 and TRBJ2-7, with a weak D call TRBD1 (6 bases). With 5 bases removed from V and 4 bases from J, the gap between germline ends came to 15 bases. The germline V gene has CDR1 MDHEN and CDR2 SYDVKM. This CDR3 is built from 14 residues. CDR3 sequence reads: CASSPQGAKYEQYF. CDR3 sequence (DNA): TGTGCCAGCAGTCCACAGGGAGCAAAGTACGAGCAGTACTTC.

This clonotype was recorded many times. The chain carries TRBV28 and TRBJ1-4; no definite D call. The germline V and J ends were trimmed by 3 bases and 8 bases, with 13 bases remaining between them. Germline V gene sequence: CDR1 MDHEN, CDR2 SYDVKM. This CDR3 is 14 amino acids long. The CDR3 DNA reads as TGTGCCAGCAGTTTTTCGGGGAACCTCGAAAAACTGTTTTTT. Amino acid sequence: CASSFSGNLEKLFF.

This clonotype came up many times. The V call is TRBV12-3 or TRBV12-4, the J call TRBJ2-3; 8 bases fit TRBD2. This CDR3 has 15 amino acids. The ends lost 6 bases at V and 8 bases at J; junction bases unmatched: 13. The DNA of the CDR3 is TGTGCCAGCAGCCTAGCGGGTGCCCCCTTCGGTACGCAGTATTTT. Protein product: CASSLAGAPFGTQYF.

At least ten counts were recorded for this clonotype. This chain links TRBV28 with TRBJ2-3; 8 nucleotides line up with TRBD1. V lost 5 bases and J lost 1; bases outside the gene matches: 5. The CDR3 is made up of 15 amino acids. Looked up from germline, CDR1 is MDHEN and CDR2 is SYDVKM. The CDR3 nucleotides read TGTGCCAGCAGTGGGACAGGTAGCGGCACAGATACGCAGTATTTT. As protein: CASSGTGSGTDTQYF.